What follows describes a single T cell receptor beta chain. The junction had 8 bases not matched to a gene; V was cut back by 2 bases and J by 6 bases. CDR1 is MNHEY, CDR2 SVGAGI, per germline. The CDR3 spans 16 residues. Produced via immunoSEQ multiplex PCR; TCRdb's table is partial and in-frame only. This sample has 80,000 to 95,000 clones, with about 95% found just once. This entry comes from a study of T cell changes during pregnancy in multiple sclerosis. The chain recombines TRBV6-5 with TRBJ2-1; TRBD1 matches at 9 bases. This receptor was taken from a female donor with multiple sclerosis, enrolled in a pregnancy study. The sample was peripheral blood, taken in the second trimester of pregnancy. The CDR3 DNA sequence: TGTGCCAGCAGTTACGCTGGGACAGGGAAAGGCAATGAGCAGTTCTTC. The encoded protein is CASSYAGTGKGNEQFF.